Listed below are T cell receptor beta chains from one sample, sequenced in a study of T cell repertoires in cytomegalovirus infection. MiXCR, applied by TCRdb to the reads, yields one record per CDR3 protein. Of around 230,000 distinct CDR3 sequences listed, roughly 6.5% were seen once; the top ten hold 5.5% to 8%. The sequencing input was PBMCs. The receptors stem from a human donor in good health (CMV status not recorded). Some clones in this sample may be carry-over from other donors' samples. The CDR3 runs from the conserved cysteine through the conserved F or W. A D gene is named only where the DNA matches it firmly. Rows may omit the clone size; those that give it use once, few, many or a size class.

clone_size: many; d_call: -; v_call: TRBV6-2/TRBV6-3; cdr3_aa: CASSYLVNNEQFF
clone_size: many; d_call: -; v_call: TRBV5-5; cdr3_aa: CASSPPSPGDLYNEQFF
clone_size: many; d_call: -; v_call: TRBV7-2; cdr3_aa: CASSLRRGLSNTQYF
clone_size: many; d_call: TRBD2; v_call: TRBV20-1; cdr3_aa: CSGLSGGSFQETQYF
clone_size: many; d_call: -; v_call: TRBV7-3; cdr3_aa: CASSLGWGDSEAFF
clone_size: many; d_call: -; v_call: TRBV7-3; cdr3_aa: CASSRTGGGPLHF
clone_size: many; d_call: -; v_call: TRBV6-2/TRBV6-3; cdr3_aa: CASSYRERPQHF
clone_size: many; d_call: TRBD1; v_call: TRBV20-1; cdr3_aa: CSARDESGTGYNQPQHF
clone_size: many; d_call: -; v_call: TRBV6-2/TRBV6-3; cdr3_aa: CASSYFTGRNEQFF
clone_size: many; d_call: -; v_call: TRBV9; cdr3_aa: CASSVALAGLSYNEQFF
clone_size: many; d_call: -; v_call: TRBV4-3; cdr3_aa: CASSQDQENSPLHF
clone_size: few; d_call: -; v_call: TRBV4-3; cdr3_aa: CASSQDVNSGQYF
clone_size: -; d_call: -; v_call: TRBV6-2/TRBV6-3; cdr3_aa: CASSYGWGVGNEQFF
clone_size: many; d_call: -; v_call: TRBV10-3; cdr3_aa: CAISESGTPNQFF
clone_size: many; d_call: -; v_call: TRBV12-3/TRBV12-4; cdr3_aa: CASSLYQGNGEAFF
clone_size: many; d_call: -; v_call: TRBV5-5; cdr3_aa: CASSTAGQVGELFF
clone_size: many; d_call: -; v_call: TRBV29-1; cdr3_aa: CSVEEDGKEQFF
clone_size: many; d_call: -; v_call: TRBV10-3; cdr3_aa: CAIMDSGANVLTF
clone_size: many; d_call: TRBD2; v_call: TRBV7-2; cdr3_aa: CASSSGTSGGARKDTQYF
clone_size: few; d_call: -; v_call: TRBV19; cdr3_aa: CASSRTKETQYF
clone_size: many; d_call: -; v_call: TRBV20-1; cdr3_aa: CSATFRETQYF
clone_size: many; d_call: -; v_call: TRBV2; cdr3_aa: CASSPGVLRTDTQYF
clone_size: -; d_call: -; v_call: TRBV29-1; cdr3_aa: CSVELGLGETQYF
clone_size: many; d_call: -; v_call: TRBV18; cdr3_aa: CASSPGLLNTGELFF
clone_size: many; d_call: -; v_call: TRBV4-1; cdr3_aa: CASSQVPIRGTEAFF
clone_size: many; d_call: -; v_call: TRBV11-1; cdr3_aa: CASSAPRLDGTKNIQYF
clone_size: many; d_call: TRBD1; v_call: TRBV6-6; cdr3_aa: CASSYVRGQGTGGYTF
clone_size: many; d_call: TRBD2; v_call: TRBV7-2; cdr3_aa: CASSRSGGAGEQYF
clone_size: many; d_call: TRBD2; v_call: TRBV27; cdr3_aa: CASSFGLAGKSDTQYF
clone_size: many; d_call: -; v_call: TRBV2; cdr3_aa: CASSLKLSNTGELFF
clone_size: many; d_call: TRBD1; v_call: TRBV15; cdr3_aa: CATSREGQVFSGANVLTF
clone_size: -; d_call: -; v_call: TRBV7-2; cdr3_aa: CVSILVGGLHYGYTF
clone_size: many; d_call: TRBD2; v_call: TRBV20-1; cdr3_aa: CSARSTSGGSSYNEQFF
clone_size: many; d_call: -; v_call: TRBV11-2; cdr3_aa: CASSLDPRGNSPLHF
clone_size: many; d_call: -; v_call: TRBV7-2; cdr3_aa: CASSLRVGVYDSPLHF
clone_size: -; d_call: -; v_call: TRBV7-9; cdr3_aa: CASSLDGRTQPQHF
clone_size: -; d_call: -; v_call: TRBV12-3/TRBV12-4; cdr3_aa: CASSLAIKANYGYTF
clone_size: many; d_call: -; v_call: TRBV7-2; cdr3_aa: CASSLWSAPPTDTQYF
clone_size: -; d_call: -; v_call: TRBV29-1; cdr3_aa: CSVEEGFYYGYTF
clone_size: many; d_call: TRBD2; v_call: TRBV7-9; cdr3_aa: CAWSGGGNEQYF
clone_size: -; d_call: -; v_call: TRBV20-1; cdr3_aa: CSASRTGTPVEKLFF
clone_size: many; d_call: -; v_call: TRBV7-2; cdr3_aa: CATTRERALGSPLHF
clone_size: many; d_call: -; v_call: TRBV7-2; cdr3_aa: CASSLTRNQPQHF
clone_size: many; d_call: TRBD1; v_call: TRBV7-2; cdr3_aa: CASSGDRGDQPQHF